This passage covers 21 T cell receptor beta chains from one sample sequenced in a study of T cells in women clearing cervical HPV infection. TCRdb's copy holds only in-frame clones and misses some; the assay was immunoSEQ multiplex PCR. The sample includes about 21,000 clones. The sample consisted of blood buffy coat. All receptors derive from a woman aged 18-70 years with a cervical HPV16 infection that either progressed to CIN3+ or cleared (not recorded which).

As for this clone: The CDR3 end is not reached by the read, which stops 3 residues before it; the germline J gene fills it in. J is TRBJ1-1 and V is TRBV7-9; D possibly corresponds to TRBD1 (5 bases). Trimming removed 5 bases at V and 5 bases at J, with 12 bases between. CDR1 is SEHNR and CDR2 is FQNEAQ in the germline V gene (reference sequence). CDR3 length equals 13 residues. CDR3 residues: CASSQRGGTEAFF. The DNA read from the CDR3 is TGTGCCAGCAGCCAGCGGGGGGGGACTGAA.

The covered CDR3 bases are TGTGCCAGCAGGCCAACAGGGCGTCCGGACGAG. Its protein product is CASRPTGRPDE. The whole CDR3 is CASRPTGRPDEQYF. This chain connects TRBV7-9 to TRBJ2-7; D might be TRBD1 (6 bases). The DNA ends 3 residues before the CDR3 does, and the rest of the CDR3 is filled in from the germline J gene. CDR1 SEHNR and CDR2 FQNEAQ come from the germline V gene (reference sequence). V was shortened by 6 bases and J by 5 bases, with 17 bases between the two germline ends. This CDR3 comprises 14 residues.

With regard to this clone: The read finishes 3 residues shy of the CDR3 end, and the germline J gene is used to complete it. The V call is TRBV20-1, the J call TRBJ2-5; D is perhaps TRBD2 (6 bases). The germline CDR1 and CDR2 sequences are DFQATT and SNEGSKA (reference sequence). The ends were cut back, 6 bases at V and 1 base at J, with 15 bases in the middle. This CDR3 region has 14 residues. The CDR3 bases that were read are TGCAGTGCGCGGGGTGAGGAGGTCCAAGAGACC. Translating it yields CSARGEEVQET. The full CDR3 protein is CSARGEEVQETQYF.

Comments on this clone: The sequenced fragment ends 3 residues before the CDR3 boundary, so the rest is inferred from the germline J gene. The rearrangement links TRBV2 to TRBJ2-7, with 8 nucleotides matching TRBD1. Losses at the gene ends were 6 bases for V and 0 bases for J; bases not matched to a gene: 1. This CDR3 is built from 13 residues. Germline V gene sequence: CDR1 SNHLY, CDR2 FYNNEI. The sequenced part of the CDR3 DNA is TGTGCCAGCAGAGGACAGGGCTCCTACGAG. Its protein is CASRGQGSYE. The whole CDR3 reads CASRGQGSYEQYF.

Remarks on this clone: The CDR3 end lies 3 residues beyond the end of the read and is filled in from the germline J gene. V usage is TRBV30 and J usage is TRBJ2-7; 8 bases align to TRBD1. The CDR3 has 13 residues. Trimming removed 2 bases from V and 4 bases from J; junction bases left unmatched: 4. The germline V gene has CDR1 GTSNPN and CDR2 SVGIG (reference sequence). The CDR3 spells CAWSIQGAYEQYF. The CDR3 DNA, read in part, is TGTGCCTGGAGTATCCAGGGGGCTTACGAG.

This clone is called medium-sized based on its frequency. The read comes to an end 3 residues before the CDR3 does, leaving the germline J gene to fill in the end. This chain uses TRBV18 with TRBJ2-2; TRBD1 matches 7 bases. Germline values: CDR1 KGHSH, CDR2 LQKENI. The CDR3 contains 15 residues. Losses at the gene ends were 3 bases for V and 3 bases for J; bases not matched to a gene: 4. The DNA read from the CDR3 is TGTGCCAGCTCACCGCGACAGGGAGACACCGGGGAG. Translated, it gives CASSPRQGDTGE. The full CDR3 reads CASSPRQGDTGELFF.

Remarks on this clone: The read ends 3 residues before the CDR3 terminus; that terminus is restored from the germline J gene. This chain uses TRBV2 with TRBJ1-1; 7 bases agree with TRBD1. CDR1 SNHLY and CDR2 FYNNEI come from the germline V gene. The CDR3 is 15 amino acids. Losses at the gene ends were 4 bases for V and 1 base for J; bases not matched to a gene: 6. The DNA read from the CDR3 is TGTGCCAGCAGTGCCGGGACAGTTAGGAACACTGAA. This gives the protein CASSAGTVRNTE. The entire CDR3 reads CASSAGTVRNTEAFF.

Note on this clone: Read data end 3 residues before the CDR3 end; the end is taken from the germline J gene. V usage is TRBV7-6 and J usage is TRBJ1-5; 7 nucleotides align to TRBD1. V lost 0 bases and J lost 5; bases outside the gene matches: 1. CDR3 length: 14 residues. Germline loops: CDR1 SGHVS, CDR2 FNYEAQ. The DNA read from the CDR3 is TGTGCCAGCAGCTTAGCACAGGGGCATCAGCCC. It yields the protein CASSLAQGHQP. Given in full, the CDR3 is CASSLAQGHQPQHF.

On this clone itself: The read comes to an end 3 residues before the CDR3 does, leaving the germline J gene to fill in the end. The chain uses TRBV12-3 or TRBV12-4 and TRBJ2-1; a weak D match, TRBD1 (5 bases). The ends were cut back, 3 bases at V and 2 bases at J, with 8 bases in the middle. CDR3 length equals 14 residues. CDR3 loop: CASSFSGTYNEQFF. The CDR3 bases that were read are TGTGCCAGCAGTTTTTCAGGGACCTACAATGAG.

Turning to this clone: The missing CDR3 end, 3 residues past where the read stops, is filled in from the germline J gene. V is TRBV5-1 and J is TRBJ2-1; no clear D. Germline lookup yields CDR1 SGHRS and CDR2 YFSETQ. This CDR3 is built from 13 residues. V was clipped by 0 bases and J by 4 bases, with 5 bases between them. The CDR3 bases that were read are TGCGCCAGCAGCTTGGATTCTTACAATGAG. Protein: CASSLDSYNE. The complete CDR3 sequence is CASSLDSYNEQFF.

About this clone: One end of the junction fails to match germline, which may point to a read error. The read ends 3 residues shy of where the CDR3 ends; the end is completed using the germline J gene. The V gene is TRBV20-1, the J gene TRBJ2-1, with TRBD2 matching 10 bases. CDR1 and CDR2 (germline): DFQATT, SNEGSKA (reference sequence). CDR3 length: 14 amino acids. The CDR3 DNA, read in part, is TGCAGTGCCAGAGGCCTAGCGGGAGACAATGAG. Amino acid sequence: CSARGLAGDNE. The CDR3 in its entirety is CSARGLAGDNEQFF.

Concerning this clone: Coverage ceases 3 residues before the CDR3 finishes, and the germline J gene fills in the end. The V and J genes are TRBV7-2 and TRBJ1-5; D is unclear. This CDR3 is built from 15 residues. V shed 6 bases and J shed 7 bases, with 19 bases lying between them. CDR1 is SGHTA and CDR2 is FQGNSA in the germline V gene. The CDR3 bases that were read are TGTGCCAGCAGTCCTTCGCTAGGTTCGGGGCAGCCC. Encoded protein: CASSPSLGSGQP. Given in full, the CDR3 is CASSPSLGSGQPQHF.

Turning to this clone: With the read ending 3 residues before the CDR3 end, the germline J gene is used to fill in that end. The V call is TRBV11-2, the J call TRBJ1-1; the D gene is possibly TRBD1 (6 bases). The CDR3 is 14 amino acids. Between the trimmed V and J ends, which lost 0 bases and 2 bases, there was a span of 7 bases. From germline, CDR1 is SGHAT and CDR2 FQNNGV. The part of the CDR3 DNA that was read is TGTGCCAGCAGCTTAGATGGGACAAACACTGAA. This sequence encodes CASSLDGTNTE. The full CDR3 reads CASSLDGTNTEAFF.

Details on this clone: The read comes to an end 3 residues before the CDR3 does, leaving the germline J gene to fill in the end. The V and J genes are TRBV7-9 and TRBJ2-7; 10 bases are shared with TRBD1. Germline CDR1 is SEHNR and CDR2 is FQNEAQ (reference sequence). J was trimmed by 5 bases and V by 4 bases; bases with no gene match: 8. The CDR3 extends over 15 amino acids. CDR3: CASSSPGQGSHEQYF. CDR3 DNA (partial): TGTGCCAGCAGCTCCCCGGGACAGGGGTCCCACGAG. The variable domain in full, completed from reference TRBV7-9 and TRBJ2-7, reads DTGVSQNPRHKITKRGQNVTFRCDPISEHNRLYWYRQTLGQGPEFLTYFQNEAQLEKSRLLSDRFSAERPKGSFSTLEIQRTEQGDSAMYLCASSSPGQGSHEQYFGPGTRLTVT.

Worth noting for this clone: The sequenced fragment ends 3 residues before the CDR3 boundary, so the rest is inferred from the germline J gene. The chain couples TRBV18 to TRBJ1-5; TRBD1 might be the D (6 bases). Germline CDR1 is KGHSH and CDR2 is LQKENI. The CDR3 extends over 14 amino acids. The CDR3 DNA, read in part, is TGTGCCAGCTCCCCGGGACAAATCACAGATCCC. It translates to CASSPGQITDP. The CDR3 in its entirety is CASSPGQITDPQHF.

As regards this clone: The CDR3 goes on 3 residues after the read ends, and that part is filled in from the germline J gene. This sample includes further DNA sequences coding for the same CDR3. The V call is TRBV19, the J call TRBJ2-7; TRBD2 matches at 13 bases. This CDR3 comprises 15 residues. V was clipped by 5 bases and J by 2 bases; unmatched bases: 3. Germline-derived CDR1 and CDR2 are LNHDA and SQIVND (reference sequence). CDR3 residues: CASSSTSGRTYEQYF. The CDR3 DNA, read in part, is TGTGCCAGTAGTTCGACTAGCGGGAGGACCTACGAG. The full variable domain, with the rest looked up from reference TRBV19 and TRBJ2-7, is DGGITQSPKYLFRKEGQNVTLSCEQNLNHDAMYWYRQDPGQGLRLIYYSQIVNDFQKGDIAEGYSVSREKKESFPLTVTSAQKNPTAFYLCASSSTSGRTYEQYFGPGTRLTVT.

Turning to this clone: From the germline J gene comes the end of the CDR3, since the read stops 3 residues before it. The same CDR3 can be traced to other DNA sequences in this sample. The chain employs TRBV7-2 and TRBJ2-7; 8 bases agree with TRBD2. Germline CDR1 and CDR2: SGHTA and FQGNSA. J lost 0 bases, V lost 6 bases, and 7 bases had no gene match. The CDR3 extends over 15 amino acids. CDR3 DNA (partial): TGTGCCAGCAGGCGGGCGGGAGGTAGCTCCTACGAG. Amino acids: CASRRAGGSSYE. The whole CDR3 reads CASRRAGGSSYEQYF.

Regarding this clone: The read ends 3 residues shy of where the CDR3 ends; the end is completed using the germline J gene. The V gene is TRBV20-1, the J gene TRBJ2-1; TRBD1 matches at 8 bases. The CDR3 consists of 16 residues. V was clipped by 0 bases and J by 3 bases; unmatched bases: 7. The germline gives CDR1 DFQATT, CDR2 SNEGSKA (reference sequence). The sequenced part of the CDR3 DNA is TGCAGTGCTAGAGATTTAGGACAGGGACTCTACAATGAG. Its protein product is CSARDLGQGLYNE. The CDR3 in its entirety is CSARDLGQGLYNEQFF.

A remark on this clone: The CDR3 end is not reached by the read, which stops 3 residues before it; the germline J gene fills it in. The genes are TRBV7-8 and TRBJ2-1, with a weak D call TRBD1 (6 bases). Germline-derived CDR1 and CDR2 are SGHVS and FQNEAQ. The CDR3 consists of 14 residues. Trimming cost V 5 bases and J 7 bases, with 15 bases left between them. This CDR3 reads CASSPWTVGNEQFF. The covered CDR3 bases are TGTGCCAGCAGCCCCTGGACAGTGGGGAATGAG.

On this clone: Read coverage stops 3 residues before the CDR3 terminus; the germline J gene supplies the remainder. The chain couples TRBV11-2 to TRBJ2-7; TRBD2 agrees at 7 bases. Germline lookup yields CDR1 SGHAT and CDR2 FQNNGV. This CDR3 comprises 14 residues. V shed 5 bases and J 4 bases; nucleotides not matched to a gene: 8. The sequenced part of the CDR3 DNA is TGTGCCAGCAGCCGAGGCGGGGGAGGGTACGAG. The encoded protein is CASSRGGGGYE. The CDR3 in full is CASSRGGGGYEQYF.

The part of the CDR3 DNA that was read is TGCAGTGCTTCAGACAGACCCAATCAGCCC. Its translation is CSASDRPNQP. The entire CDR3 protein is CSASDRPNQPQHF. V usage is TRBV20-1 and J usage is TRBJ1-5; possible D gene TRBD1, 5 bases. The read halts 3 residues ahead of the CDR3 end, with the missing end drawn from the germline J gene. Germline CDR1 DFQATT, CDR2 SNEGSKA (reference sequence). The CDR3 sequence is 13 residues long. V was clipped by 5 bases and J by 3 bases, with 11 bases between them.